These 21 T cell receptor beta chains originate from one sample sequenced in a study of control samples from healthy donors and cancer patients (dated by TCRdb to about 2020). Receptor libraries were prepared by the immunoSEQ multiplex PCR assay. This is the immuneACCESS table as TCRdb keeps it, with only in-frame sequences that have V and J called. A part of the clones is gone; compared with another copy, unresolved V genes explain less than half, and the rest is unexplained. Counted in this sample were 150,000 to 200,000 clones; 94% of them appeared once. Over 1.3% of the sample rests with the top ten. The sequencing sample was made of blood. Every receptor here comes from a woman aged 18-30 years in good health.

The V gene is TRBV7-9, the J gene TRBJ1-6; perhaps TRBD1 as D (5 bases). In germline, CDR1 is SEHNR, CDR2 FQNEAQ (reference sequence). This CDR3 has 12 residues. The V end was cut by 0 bases, the J end by 15 bases, with 9 bases between. The CDR3 sequence: CASSLAGGDLHF. The CDR3 coding sequence is TGTGCCAGCAGCTTAGCGGGGGGAGACCTCCACTTT.

The V and J genes are TRBV28 and TRBJ1-5; 8 positions match TRBD1. The CDR3 length is 17 residues. Trimming took 1 base from V and 1 from J; bases not matched to a gene: 6. Germline V gene sequence: CDR1 MDHEN, CDR2 SYDVKM. The CDR3 loop is CASSLYPTGASNQPQHF. CDR3 bases: TGTGCCAGCAGTTTATACCCGACAGGGGCAAGCAATCAGCCCCAGCATTTT.

The chain couples TRBV7-9 to TRBJ2-3, with 9 bases fitting TRBD1. The CDR3 loop spans 15 amino acids. Trimming at V came to 5 bases and at J to 3 bases, leaving 6 bases not matched to a gene. CDR1 SEHNR and CDR2 FQNEAQ come from the germline V gene (reference sequence). CDR3 region: CASSRTGVETDTQYF. CDR3 sequence (DNA): TGTGCCAGCAGCAGGACAGGGGTGGAAACAGATACGCAGTATTTT.

This chain uses TRBV15 with TRBJ1-4; D remains ambiguous. The CDR3 spans 12 residues. Germline V lookup: CDR1 LNHNV, CDR2 YYDKDF (reference sequence). V dropped 1 base and J dropped 7 bases, with 4 bases sitting between them. The CDR3 is CATSRVGEKLFF. CDR3 bases: TGTGCCACCAGCAGAGTAGGTGAAAAACTGTTTTTT.

The chain carries TRBV6-4 and TRBJ1-2; 7 nucleotides agree with TRBD1. CDR3 size: 13 residues. Germline V lookup: CDR1 MRHNA, CDR2 SNTAGT. V shed 5 bases and J 4 bases; nucleotides not matched to a gene: 4. This CDR3 is CASSPGGLYGYTF. CDR3 sequence (DNA): TGTGCCAGCAGTCCAGGGGGGCTCTATGGCTACACCTTC.

J is TRBJ1-1 and V is TRBV4-3, with a possible D match to TRBD1 (5 bases). Germline-derived CDR1 and CDR2 are LGHNA and YSLEER. The V end was cut by 0 bases, the J end by 6 bases, with 8 bases between. This CDR3 contains 13 residues. The CDR3 DNA reads TGCGCCAGCAGCCAAGATCAAGGGGCTGAAGCTTTCTTT. Translated, it gives CASSQDQGAEAFF.

As DNA, the CDR3 is TGTGCCAGCAGTGAATGGAACACTGAAGCTTTCTTT. Amino acids: CASSEWNTEAFF. The V call is TRBV25-1, the J call TRBJ1-1; no reliable D call. The CDR3 totals 12 residues. V was pared by 1 base and J by 1 base, with 1 base between. CDR1 is MGHDK, CDR2 SYGVNS, per germline.

The chain combines TRBV11-1 with TRBJ1-4; D possibly corresponds to TRBD1 (6 bases). CDR3 length: 12 residues. Deletions cut 3 bases from V and 12 bases from J, with 11 bases between. CDR1 and CDR2 from the germline V gene are SGHAT and FQDESV (reference sequence). The DNA of the CDR3 is TGTGCCAGCAGCTTCCAACAGGGTCAACTGTTTTTT. Protein product: CASSFQQGQLFF.

CDR3 in DNA: TGTGCCACCAGTGATCCCCGATGGGGCTACACCTTC. Its translation is CATSDPRWGYTF. The chain joins TRBV24-1 to TRBJ1-2; D unclear. CDR3 length: 12 amino acids. CDR1 and CDR2 from the germline V gene are KGHDR and SFDVKD. The V end was cut by 3 bases, the J end by 8 bases, with 9 bases between.

This clone occurred a few times. The chain couples TRBV27 to TRBJ2-1, with 12 bases matching TRBD2. J was trimmed by 4 bases and V by 4 bases; bases with no gene match: 2. Per the germline V gene, CDR1 is MNHEY and CDR2 is SMNVEV (reference sequence). The CDR3 consists of 15 residues. The CDR3 is CASSSGLAGYNEQFF. In DNA, the CDR3 is TGTGCCAGCAGTTCAGGACTAGCGGGGTACAATGAGCAGTTCTTC.

J is TRBJ1-3 and V is TRBV7-2, with D uncertain. This CDR3 spans 16 amino acids. The germline gives CDR1 SGHTA, CDR2 FQGNSA. The ends were cut back, 1 base at V and 4 bases at J, with 14 bases in the middle. In nucleotides, the CDR3 is TGTGCCAGCAGCTTAGAAGTAAGAGGGTTCGGAAACACCATATATTTT. Translation gives CASSLEVRGFGNTIYF.

The rearrangement uses TRBV28 and TRBJ1-5; D is perhaps TRBD1 (5 bases). CDR3 length: 15 residues. CDR1 is MDHEN and CDR2 is SYDVKM in the germline V gene. V lost 4 bases, J lost 5 bases, and 15 bases lay in between. Here the CDR3 DNA reads TGTGCCAGCAGTTCCGGTGGTCAGGGCCATCAGCCCCAGCATTTT. It specifies CASSSGGQGHQPQHF. The full variable domain, in which reference TRBV28 and TRBJ1-5 provide the parts outside the CDR3, is DVKVTQSSRYLVKRTGEKVFLECVQDMDHENMFWYRQDPGLGLRLIYFSYDVKMKEKGDIPEGYSVSREKKERFSLILESASTNQTSMYLCASSSGGQGHQPQHFGDGTRLSIL.

CDR3: CASSERSRTLYGYTF. In DNA, the CDR3 is TGCGCCAGCAGTGAGAGGAGCAGGACCCTCTATGGCTACACCTTC. The chain couples TRBV10-1 to TRBJ1-2; D remains ambiguous. The CDR3 extends over 15 amino acids. Germline lookup yields CDR1 WNHNN and CDR2 SYGVQD (reference sequence). Trimming shortened V by 2 bases and J by 4 bases, and 14 bases separated the two germline ends.

The chain links TRBV7-9 to TRBJ2-7; 8 positions match TRBD1. V trimming: 4 bases; J trimming: 2 bases; junction bases outside the gene matches: 4. CDR1 is SEHNR, CDR2 FQNEAQ, per germline (reference sequence). The CDR3 is 14 residues long. The DNA for the CDR3 is TGTGCCAGCAGCTCTGGGACAGGAACCTACGAGCAGTACTTC. This gives the protein CASSSGTGTYEQYF. Full variable domain (rest looked up from reference TRBV7-9 and TRBJ2-7): DTGVSQNPRHKITKRGQNVTFRCDPISEHNRLYWYRQTLGQGPEFLTYFQNEAQLEKSRLLSDRFSAERPKGSFSTLEIQRTEQGDSAMYLCASSSGTGTYEQYFGPGTRLTVT.

The rearrangement joins TRBV14 to TRBJ1-5, with D unclear. CDR1 and CDR2 from the germline V gene are SGHDN and FVKESK. The CDR3 covers 13 residues. Trimming left V 1 base short and J 5 bases short, with 6 bases between. CDR3: CASSQAIDQPQHF. CDR3 nucleotide sequence: TGTGCCAGCAGCCAAGCGATCGATCAGCCCCAGCATTTT.

The chain links TRBV7-2 to TRBJ2-4; TRBD2 aligns across 11 bases. Germline V gives CDR1 SGHTA, CDR2 FQGNSA. The CDR3 runs to 16 residues. V trimming: 6 bases; J trimming: 9 bases; junction bases outside the gene matches: 13. DNA for the CDR3: TGTGCCAGCAGGGAAAGGAAGACTAGCGGGATGCCCATTCAGTACTTC. It yields the protein CASRERKTSGMPIQYF. The complete variable domain, with remaining parts taken from reference TRBV7-2 and TRBJ2-4, reads GAGVSQSPSNKVTEKGKDVELRCDPISGHTALYWYRQSLGQGLEFLIYFQGNSAPDKSGLPSDRFSAERTGGSVSTLTIQRTQQEDSAVYLCASRERKTSGMPIQYFGAGTRLSVL.

V gene TRBV7-2 combines with J gene TRBJ1-4; 10 bases agree with TRBD1. The ends lost 3 bases at V and 7 bases at J; junction bases unmatched: 2. CDR1 SGHTA and CDR2 FQGNSA come from the germline V gene. The CDR3 has 14 amino acids. As DNA, the CDR3 is TGTGCCAGCAGCTTCGACAGGGGGCTTGAAAAACTGTTTTTT. It encodes CASSFDRGLEKLFF.

V usage is TRBV4-2 and J usage is TRBJ1-1, with TRBD1 as a possible D gene (5 bases). The CDR3 is 20 amino acids. CDR1 is LGHNA and CDR2 is YNFKEQ in the germline V gene. V was shortened by 7 bases and J by 1 base, with 31 bases between the two germline ends. CDR3 region: CASTQAFRFGTQSTNTEAFF. Written as DNA, the CDR3 is TGTGCCAGCACCCAGGCATTTCGGTTCGGGACTCAATCAACGAACACTGAAGCTTTCTTT.

This chain uses TRBV5-1 with TRBJ1-2, with no clear D. This CDR3 comprises 13 residues. CDR1 is SGHRS and CDR2 is YFSETQ in the germline V gene. The V gene lost 0 bases and the J gene lost 2 bases, with 5 bases spanning the gap. CDR3 loop: CASSLGDNYGYTF. Written as DNA, the CDR3 is TGCGCCAGCAGCTTGGGCGACAACTATGGCTACACCTTC.

The rearrangement links TRBV25-1 to TRBJ1-4; unclear D gene. CDR1 and CDR2 from the germline V gene are MGHDK and SYGVNS. CDR3 length: 15 amino acids. Trimming removed 2 bases from V and 6 bases from J, with 13 bases in between. CDR3 residues: CASSEGRVGDEKLFF. CDR3 coding DNA: TGTGCCAGCAGTGAAGGGAGAGTCGGGGATGAAAAACTGTTTTTT.

The chain has TRBV6-6 and TRBJ1-3; D is ambiguous. Germline CDR1 MNHNY, CDR2 SVGAGI (reference sequence). The CDR3 extends over 14 amino acids. The V end lost 6 bases, the J end lost 0 bases, and 9 bases lay between the germline ends. This chain's CDR3 is CASRTPASGNTIYF. The DNA for the CDR3 is TGTGCCAGCAGGACCCCGGCCTCTGGAAACACCATATATTTT.